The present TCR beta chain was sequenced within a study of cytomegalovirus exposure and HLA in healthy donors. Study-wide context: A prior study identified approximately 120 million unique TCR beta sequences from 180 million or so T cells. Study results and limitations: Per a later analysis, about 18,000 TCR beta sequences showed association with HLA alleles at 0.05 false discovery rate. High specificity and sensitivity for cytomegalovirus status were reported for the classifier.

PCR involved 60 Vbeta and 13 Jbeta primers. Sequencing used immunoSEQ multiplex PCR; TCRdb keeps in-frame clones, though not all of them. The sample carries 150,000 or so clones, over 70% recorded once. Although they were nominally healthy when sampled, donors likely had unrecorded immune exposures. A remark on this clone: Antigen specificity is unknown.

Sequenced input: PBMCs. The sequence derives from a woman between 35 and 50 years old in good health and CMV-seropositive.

CDR3 sequence: CASSLVLLAGVGELFF. DNA for the CDR3: TGCGCCAGCAGCTTGGTGCTGCTAGCTGGGGTCGGGGAGCTGTTTTTT. The chain links TRBV5-1 to TRBJ2-2, with D possibly matching TRBD2 (5 bases). CDR3 size: 16 residues. Trimming stripped 0 bases from V and 7 bases from J, with 16 bases between. Per the germline V gene, CDR1 is SGHRS and CDR2 is YFSETQ. The full variable domain, its missing parts supplied by reference TRBV5-1 and TRBJ2-2, is KAGVTQTPRYLIKTRGQQVTLSCSPISGHRSVSWYQQTPGQGLQFLFEYFSETQRNKGNFPGRFSGRQFSNSRSEMNVSTLELGDSALYLCASSLVLLAGVGELFFGEGSRLTVL.